This T cell receptor beta chain was observed in a study of cytomegalovirus exposure and HLA in healthy donors. The CDR3 has 14 amino acids. Per the germline V gene, CDR1 is SNHLY and CDR2 is FYNNEI. Trimming took 5 bases from V and 2 from J; bases not matched to a gene: 3. The PCR employed 60 Vbeta primers together with 13 Jbeta primers. The data were produced by immunoSEQ multiplex PCR, yet TCRdb's version contains in-frame clones alone and is incomplete. The sample holds 130,000 to 150,000 clones, about 70% seen once. The sequenced material came from PBMCs. The rearrangement links TRBV2 to TRBJ2-3; TRBD2 agrees at 8 bases. This receptor was identified in a woman between 40 and 50 years old in good health and CMV-seronegative. The CDR3 coding sequence is TGTGCCAGCAGTTCCGGGGGGGTCACAGATACGCAGTATTTT. Its translation is CASSSGGVTDTQYF.